This TCR beta chain originates from a study of beta chain features in type 1 diabetes. Study results and limitations: Type 1 diabetes patients had moderately but significantly shorter TCRB CDR3s in all four CD4+ subsets.

The germline V and J ends were trimmed by 0 bases and 5 bases, with 13 bases remaining between them. CDR1 is ENHRY and CDR2 is SYGVKD in the germline V gene. The length of the CDR3 is 15 residues. This clone was counted between two and nine times. As yet, its antigen is unknown. TCRB transcripts that were expressed got sequenced, as all of the isolated RNA had been reverse transcribed. Method: immunoSEQ multiplex PCR; TCRdb's copy keeps in-frame clones and lacks some. The data contain some 240,000 clones, 16% of them singletons. This chain uses TRBV10-3 with TRBJ2-5; D is tentatively TRBD1 or TRBD2 (6 bases each). The source is a man aged 25 to 45 with type 1 diabetes. Material for sequencing was naive CD4+ T cells from blood. CDR3 residues: CAISESTGARETQYF. The CDR3 DNA is TGTGCCATCAGTGAGTCAACGGGGGCGCGGGAGACCCAGTACTTC.